This T cell receptor beta chain comes out of a study of blood T cell repertoires in COVID-19. Study-level information: The United States, Italy and Spain provided the acute and convalescent COVID-19 samples.

Only in-frame clones appear in the TCRdb table, and some are missing; sequencing was by immunoSEQ multiplex PCR. The repertoire holds approximately 270,000 clones, with roughly 86% as singletons. This clone was detected only once. Germline V gene data show CDR1 as SGHRS and CDR2 as YFSETQ. The CDR3 length is 14 residues. The V and J ends lost 7 bases and 0 bases respectively, with 10 bases between them. The specimen sequenced was peripheral blood. This chain links TRBV5-1 with TRBJ1-4; no reliable D call. The TCR sequence derives from a man aged 35-49 years with active or convalescent COVID-19. This chain's CDR3 is CASSESATNEKLFF. The CDR3 bases are TGCGCCAGCTCAGAAAGTGCAACTAATGAAAAACTGTTTTTT.